The 26 T cell receptor beta chains below come from one sample, sequenced in a study of shared clonotypes between healthy human individuals. Libraries were prepared by immunoSEQ multiplex PCR; TCRdb keeps only in-frame clonotypes and omits some of them. The top ten clones hold 10% to 15% of a sample with fewer than 650,000 clones, around 78% of them seen once. Material: PBMCs. Receptors were obtained from a middle-aged woman in good health. Some clones in this sample may be carry-over from other donors' samples.

V gene TRBV7-8 combines with J gene TRBJ2-5; 7 bases are a match to TRBD2. The better agreement between TRBJ2-7 and the DNA end casts doubt on the J call. This CDR3 is built from 15 residues. Germline CDR1 and CDR2: SGHVS and FQNEAQ. CDR3 sequence reads: CASRQGLAVSYEQYF. Written as DNA, the CDR3 is TGTGCCAGCAGGCAAGGGCTAGCGGTGTCCTACGAGCAGTACTTC.

The gene calls are TRBV5-1 and TRBJ1-1; 7 bases match TRBD1. Germline-derived CDR1 and CDR2 are SGHRS and YFSETQ. Trimming at V came to 1 base and at J to 6 bases, leaving 6 bases not matched to a gene. The CDR3 is 14 residues long. The CDR3 DNA is TGCGCCAGCAGCTTGTTAGGAGGGGGCGCTGAAGCTTTCTTT. It encodes CASSLLGGGAEAFF.

Notes on this clone: A far larger clone is one base from this, pointing to a likely read error. This same CDR3 is encoded by further DNA sequences in the sample. The J gene is TRBJ1-5, the V gene TRBV6-6; D call uncertain. The germline V gene encodes CDR1 MNHNY and CDR2 SVGAGI (reference sequence). The CDR3 loop spans 11 amino acids. The CDR3 here is CTSSSEQPQHF. The CDR3 nucleotides are TGTACCAGCAGTTCGGAGCAGCCCCAGCATTTT.

This rearrangement joins TRBV11-3 to TRBJ2-3, with 12 nucleotides matching TRBD2. This CDR3 region has 17 residues. The junction had 10 bases not matched to a gene; V was cut back by 5 bases and J by 4 bases. Germline assignment: CDR1 SGHNT and CDR2 YENEEA. CDR3 sequence: CASSPGLAGPVADTQYF. The DNA of the CDR3 is TGTGCCAGCAGCCCCGGACTAGCGGGGCCCGTCGCAGATACGCAGTATTTT.

This chain joins TRBV9 and TRBJ2-1, with TRBD2 matching over 8 bases. Germline loops: CDR1 SGDLS, CDR2 YYNGEE. V lost 2 bases, J lost 2 bases, and 3 bases stayed unmatched. CDR3 length: 15 amino acids. CDR3 protein: CASSVLAGTYNEQFF. CDR3 coding DNA: TGTGCCAGCAGCGTTCTAGCGGGCACCTACAATGAGCAGTTCTTC.

V usage is TRBV27 and J usage is TRBJ2-4, with 9 bases fitting TRBD1. This CDR3 contains 14 residues. Germline CDR1 and CDR2: MNHEY and SMNVEV (reference sequence). V shed 3 bases and J 9 bases; nucleotides not matched to a gene: 6. CDR3 nucleotides: TGTGCCAGCAGTTTGGGACAGGGATACGGCATTCAGTACTTC. This encodes CASSLGQGYGIQYF.

This chain uses TRBV28 with TRBJ2-1, with D perhaps TRBD2 (5 bases). The V end was cut by 10 bases, the J end by 0 bases, with 19 bases between. The germline V gene encodes CDR1 MDHEN and CDR2 SYDVKM. CDR3 length: 16 residues. The CDR3 protein is CATLSSDPSSYNEQFF. In DNA form, the CDR3 reads TGTGCCACCCTTAGTAGCGACCCGAGCTCCTACAATGAGCAGTTCTTC.

This clone was picked up many times. In the same sample, other DNA sequences code for this CDR3. The chain links TRBV4-3 to TRBJ2-1, with TRBD2 identical over 10 bases. Germline V CDR1 and CDR2: LGHNA, YSLEER. The junction had 3 bases not matched to a gene; V was cut back by 1 base and J by 6 bases. There are 15 residues in the CDR3. The CDR3 region is CASSQGLAGVNEQFF. The CDR3, as DNA: TGCGCCAGCAGCCAAGGTCTAGCGGGAGTCAATGAGCAGTTCTTC.

The V and J genes are TRBV2 and TRBJ2-7, with a possible D match to TRBD2 (6 bases). The CDR3 contains 15 residues. V lost 7 bases and J lost 6, with 22 bases in between. Per germline, CDR1 SNHLY and CDR2 FYNNEI. CDR3 loop: CASTEKAGLISEQYF. DNA for the CDR3: TGTGCCAGCACCGAAAAGGCGGGGCTAATTTCCGAGCAGTACTTC.

V and J are TRBV9 and TRBJ2-3; a possible D gene is TRBD2 (6 bases). V gave up 3 bases and J gave up 10 bases, with 18 bases separating them. The CDR3 has 14 residues. The germline V gene encodes CDR1 SGDLS and CDR2 YYNGEE. DNA of the CDR3: TGTGCCAGCAGCGCGCCCCGTCGGGGGTGGGCGCAGTATTTT. Amino acids: CASSAPRRGWAQYF.

This clone has a count of ten or more. The chain has TRBV7-6 and TRBJ2-3; D possibly corresponds to TRBD1 (5 bases). Per germline, CDR1 SGHVS and CDR2 FNYEAQ. The CDR3 consists of 15 residues. With 1 base removed from V and 4 bases from J, the gap between germline ends came to 12 bases. The CDR3 protein is CASSLEGPTADTQYF. The CDR3 nucleotides read TGTGCCAGCAGCTTAGAGGGGCCGACGGCAGATACGCAGTATTTT.

This chain connects TRBV7-3 to TRBJ2-5; perhaps D is TRBD1 or TRBD2 (5 bases each). In germline, CDR1 is SGHTA, CDR2 FQGTGA. With 5 bases removed from V and 5 bases from J, the gap between germline ends came to 15 bases. The CDR3 length is 14 residues. The CDR3 protein is CASSRAGTRETQYF. DNA of the CDR3: TGTGCCAGCAGCCGCGCCGGGACCAGGGAGACCCAGTACTTC.

The rearrangement joins TRBV4-2 to TRBJ2-7, with 7 bases that match TRBD2. In germline, CDR1 is LGHNA, CDR2 YNFKEQ. The CDR3 is 15 residues long. V trimming: 0 bases; J trimming: 4 bases; junction bases outside the gene matches: 6. The CDR3 region is CASSQEYGTTYEQYF. CDR3 bases: TGTGCCAGCAGCCAAGAATACGGGACTACTTACGAGCAGTACTTC.

This chain links TRBV9 with TRBJ2-2; TRBD2 agrees at 8 bases. J gave up 4 bases and V 3 bases, and 8 bases lay outside the gene matches. The germline gives CDR1 SGDLS, CDR2 YYNGEE. CDR3 length: 16 residues. The DNA for the CDR3 is TGTGCCAGCAGCGCATCCGGGGCGGGGGGCACCGGGGAGCTGTTTTTT. It specifies CASSASGAGGTGELFF.

This clone was counted at least ten times. The chain employs TRBV6-5 and TRBJ2-1, with D unclear. The V end lost 7 bases, the J end lost 7 bases, and 20 bases lay between the germline ends. Germline loops: CDR1 MNHEY, CDR2 SVGAGI. The length of the CDR3 is 15 residues. CDR3 amino acids: CASTFTPDSGNEQFF. The DNA for the CDR3 is TGTGCCAGCACCTTCACACCTGACTCCGGGAATGAGCAGTTCTTC.

J is TRBJ2-5 and V is TRBV19; possibly TRBD2 for D (6 bases). The CDR3 consists of 13 residues. The V end was cut by 4 bases, the J end by 9 bases, with 15 bases between. Germline loops: CDR1 LNHDA, CDR2 SQIVND (reference sequence). This CDR3 is CASSRSGGDPQYF. CDR3 bases: TGTGCCAGTAGTAGGAGCGGAGGGGATCCCCAGTACTTC.

The chain is built from TRBV30 and TRBJ1-1, with 9 bases lining up with TRBD1. Germline V gene data show CDR1 as GTSNPN and CDR2 as SVGIG (reference sequence). The CDR3 runs to 15 residues. V lost 5 bases to trimming and J lost 0 bases; unmatched junction nucleotides: 7. CDR3 region: CAWGQGLGVNTEAFF. The CDR3 bases are TGTGCCTGGGGACAGGGGTTGGGCGTGAACACTGAAGCTTTCTTT.

The CDR3: CASSLVGLAGEQYF. In nucleotides, the CDR3 is TGTGCCAGCAGCTTAGTCGGCCTAGCAGGCGAGCAGTACTTC. V is TRBV7-9 and J is TRBJ2-7; D may be TRBD2 (5 bases). Germline CDR1 SEHNR, CDR2 FQNEAQ (reference sequence). This CDR3 is built from 14 residues. V lost 1 base and J lost 6, with 13 bases in between.

The table lists this clone with a few counts. This sequence joins TRBV19 and TRBJ2-5; no firm D call. Germline V gene sequence: CDR1 LNHDA, CDR2 SQIVND (reference sequence). Trimming pared 3 bases from V and 2 bases from J, leaving 10 bases between. This CDR3 contains 14 residues. The CDR3 loop reads CASSIGVRQETQYF. In nucleotides, the CDR3 is TGTGCCAGTAGTATTGGGGTGCGGCAAGAGACCCAGTACTTC.

The chain joins TRBV18 to TRBJ1-5; the D is unclear. Between the trimmed V and J ends, which lost 2 bases and 5 bases, there was a span of 7 bases. The CDR3 length is 13 residues. Germline lookup yields CDR1 KGHSH and CDR2 LQKENI. The CDR3 DNA reads TGTGCCAGCTCACCAGGGTTGGATCAGCCCCAGCATTTT. It translates to CASSPGLDQPQHF.

The sample holds one count of this clone. V gene TRBV5-5 combines with J gene TRBJ2-5; D may be TRBD2 (6 bases). The CDR3 consists of 14 residues. Deletions cut 4 bases from V and 4 bases from J, with 14 bases between. CDR1 is SGHKS and CDR2 is YYEKEE in the germline V gene (reference sequence). This CDR3 is CASSKDGGRETQYF. The CDR3 region has the DNA TGTGCCAGCAGCAAGGACGGGGGACGAGAGACCCAGTACTTC.

V usage is TRBV7-2 and J usage is TRBJ1-3; no reliable D call. Per the germline V gene, CDR1 is SGHTA and CDR2 is FQGNSA. The CDR3 is 14 residues long. The V end was cut by 1 base, the J end by 3 bases, with 7 bases between. The DNA of the CDR3 is TGTGCCAGCAGCTTAGAGGTGTTTGGAAACACCATATATTTT. Its translation: CASSLEVFGNTIYF.

CDR3 protein: CASSQGRGGGTDTQYF. CDR3 DNA sequence: TGCGCCAGCAGCCAAGGTCGGGGGGGAGGGACAGATACGCAGTATTTT. The chain recombines TRBV4-1 with TRBJ2-3; 8 bases line up with TRBD2. CDR1 is MGHRA and CDR2 is YSYEKL in the germline V gene. The CDR3 has 16 residues. V was pared by 1 base and J by 3 bases, with 6 bases of the junction left unmatched.

The CDR3 DNA is TGTGCCAGCAGTGCGGGGACTAGCGGGAGAGATGTCGATGAGCAGTTCTTC. This encodes CASSAGTSGRDVDEQFF. V usage is TRBV6-1 and J usage is TRBJ2-1; TRBD2 matches at 14 bases. CDR1 and CDR2 (germline): MNHNS, SASEGT. V lost 4 bases, J lost 8 bases, and 10 bases stayed unmatched. The CDR3 length is 17 residues.

V and J are TRBV30 and TRBJ2-5; 13 positions match TRBD2. V lost 2 bases to trimming and J lost 7 bases; unmatched junction nucleotides: 10. Germline V lookup: CDR1 GTSNPN, CDR2 SVGIG (reference sequence). The CDR3 length is 16 residues. The CDR3 DNA is TGTGCCTGGAGTCCAGGGACTAGCGGGATAATCGGGACCCAGTACTTC. Translation: CAWSPGTSGIIGTQYF.

The V and J genes are TRBV7-3 and TRBJ2-3; D is ambiguous. V was shortened by 2 bases and J by 0 bases, with 12 bases between the two germline ends. CDR1 is SGHTA and CDR2 is FQGTGA in the germline V gene. The CDR3 has 16 amino acids. CDR3 sequence: CASSLEPRSSTDTQYF. The DNA of the CDR3 is TGTGCCAGCAGCTTAGAGCCTAGGTCTAGCACAGATACGCAGTATTTT.